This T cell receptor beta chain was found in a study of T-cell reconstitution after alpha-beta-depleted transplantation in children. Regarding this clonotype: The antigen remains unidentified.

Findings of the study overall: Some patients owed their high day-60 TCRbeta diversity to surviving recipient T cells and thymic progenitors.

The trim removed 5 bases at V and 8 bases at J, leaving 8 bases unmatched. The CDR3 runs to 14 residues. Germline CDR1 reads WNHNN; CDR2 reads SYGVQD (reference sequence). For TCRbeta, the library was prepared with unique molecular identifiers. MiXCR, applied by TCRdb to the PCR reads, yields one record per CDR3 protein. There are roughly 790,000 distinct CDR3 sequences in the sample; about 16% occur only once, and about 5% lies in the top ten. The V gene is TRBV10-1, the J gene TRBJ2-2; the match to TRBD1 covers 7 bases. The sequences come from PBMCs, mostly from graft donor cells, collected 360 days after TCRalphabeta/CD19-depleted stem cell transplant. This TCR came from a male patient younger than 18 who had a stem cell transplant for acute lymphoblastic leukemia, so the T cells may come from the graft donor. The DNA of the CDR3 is TGCGCCAGCAGTCGAGGACAGGTTGAGGGGGAGCTGTTTTTT. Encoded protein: CASSRGQVEGELFF.